A single sample gave rise to the 31 T cell receptor beta chains below, sequenced in a study of blood T cell repertoires in COVID-19. The protocol was immunoSEQ multiplex PCR, while the TCRdb copy is restricted to in-frame clones and leaves out a portion. The sample contains under 300,000 clones, 80% to 90% of which appear only once. Sample: peripheral blood. These receptors were collected from a woman aged 30 to 39 with COVID-19, enrolled during active disease.

This chain uses TRBV19 with TRBJ1-1, with 9 bases fitting TRBD1. Germline CDR1 is LNHDA and CDR2 is SQIVND (reference sequence). V dropped 6 bases and J dropped 4; count of bases not matched to a gene: 6. The CDR3 loop spans 14 amino acids. CDR3 loop: CASSLADRGTEAFF. CDR3 DNA: TGTGCCAGTAGCTTGGCGGACAGGGGCACTGAAGCTTTCTTT.

The chain carries TRBV4-1 and TRBJ2-3, with 8 nucleotides matching TRBD2. This CDR3 region has 15 residues. The germline V gene encodes CDR1 MGHRA and CDR2 YSYEKL. J gave up 6 bases and V 4 bases, and 9 bases lay outside the gene matches. The CDR3 reads CASSPQAGAGDTQYF. In nucleotides, the CDR3 is TGCGCCAGCAGCCCTCAAGCGGGGGCGGGTGATACGCAGTATTTT.

This chain joins TRBV19 and TRBJ1-6; D ambiguous. V was trimmed by 0 bases and J by 14 bases, leaving 14 bases between them. Germline CDR1 is LNHDA and CDR2 is SQIVND (reference sequence). The CDR3 contains 14 residues. The CDR3 here is CASSIDPGLVTLHF. The CDR3 bases are TGTGCCAGTAGTATAGATCCGGGGTTGGTGACCCTCCACTTT.

The gene calls are TRBV28 and TRBJ2-3; D unresolved. The CDR3 extends over 12 amino acids. CDR1 is MDHEN and CDR2 is SYDVKM in the germline V gene. Trimming pared 6 bases from V and 4 bases from J, leaving 8 bases between. Here the CDR3 reads CASSTSADTQYF. CDR3 DNA: TGTGCCAGCAGCACGAGTGCAGATACGCAGTATTTT.

This clone came up many times. The CDR3 sequence is CASSQGTGEIDEQFF. The CDR3 nucleotides are TGCGCCAGCAGCCAAGGGACAGGGGAGATAGATGAGCAGTTCTTC. This chain joins TRBV4-1 and TRBJ2-1, with 9 bases matching TRBD1. Germline-derived CDR1 and CDR2 are MGHRA and YSYEKL. With 1 base clipped from V and 8 bases from J, the junction kept 6 bases outside the gene matches. The CDR3 spans 15 residues.

The rearrangement joins TRBV13 to TRBJ2-3; TRBD2 matches 10 bases. CDR3 size: 17 residues. CDR1 is PRHDT, CDR2 FYEKMQ, per germline (reference sequence). V lost 5 bases and J lost 1; bases outside the gene matches: 9. The CDR3 sequence is CASSPLLAGGRTDTQYF. In DNA, the CDR3 is TGTGCCAGCAGCCCACTCTTAGCGGGGGGCCGCACAGATACGCAGTATTTT.

In this sample, this clone is medium-sized. The chain joins TRBV2 to TRBJ2-2; D gene uncertain. The CDR3 totals 13 residues. Per germline, CDR1 SNHLY and CDR2 FYNNEI. Trimming shortened V by 6 bases and J by 8 bases, and 13 bases separated the two germline ends. CDR3 coding DNA: TGTGCCAGCAGCGGCCCGGGTGAGGGGGAGCTGTTTTTT. Amino acid sequence: CASSGPGEGELFF.

The chain links TRBV18 to TRBJ1-3, with TRBD1 matching 7 bases. Germline trimming cut 2 bases from V and 7 bases from J; bases unmatched to any gene: 14. The CDR3 is 17 residues long. Germline loops: CDR1 KGHSH, CDR2 LQKENI. In DNA form, the CDR3 reads TGTGCCAGCTCACCATTCGCCGGAGACAGGGATGTGAACACCATATATTTT. Its translation is CASSPFAGDRDVNTIYF.

DNA for the CDR3: TGTGCCAGTAGTACCCGACAGGGTCGCACTGAAGCTTTCTTT. Protein product: CASSTRQGRTEAFF. V and J are TRBV19 and TRBJ1-1; 7 bases map to TRBD1. This CDR3 has 14 amino acids. The germline gives CDR1 LNHDA, CDR2 SQIVND (reference sequence). With V trimmed by 4 bases and J by 4 bases, 6 bases remained unmatched.

The gene calls are TRBV5-6 and TRBJ2-1, with 9 bases lining up with TRBD2. The CDR3 has 15 residues. Germline V gives CDR1 SGHDT, CDR2 YYEEEE. The ends lost 4 bases at V and 2 bases at J; junction bases unmatched: 4. The CDR3 region has the DNA TGTGCCAGCAGCCCTCGACTAGCGGCCTACAATGAGCAGTTCTTC. It specifies CASSPRLAAYNEQFF.

There are a few counts of this clone. The V gene is TRBV7-2, the J gene TRBJ2-7; TRBD2 agrees at 8 bases. V trimming: 2 bases; J trimming: 0 bases; junction bases outside the gene matches: 6. In germline, CDR1 is SGHTA, CDR2 FQGNSA. The CDR3 totals 16 residues. CDR3 sequence (DNA): TGTGCCAGCAGCTTACGGGGGGGGACTGCCTCCTACGAGCAGTACTTC. Its protein product is CASSLRGGTASYEQYF.

The chain uses TRBV4-1 and TRBJ2-3, with TRBD2 identical over 9 bases. With 5 bases clipped from V and 1 base from J, the junction kept 10 bases outside the gene matches. The CDR3 length is 17 residues. Germline CDR1 and CDR2: MGHRA and YSYEKL. The CDR3 is CASSLAGAPTRTDTQYF. The CDR3 region has the DNA TGCGCCAGCAGCTTAGCGGGGGCCCCTACACGCACAGATACGCAGTATTTT.

This chain connects TRBV6-5 to TRBJ1-1, with D perhaps matching TRBD1 (5 bases). V lost 10 bases to trimming and J lost 4 bases, with 13 bases between them. Germline-derived CDR1 and CDR2 are MNHEY and SVGAGI. This CDR3 has 12 amino acids. The CDR3 is CAITRVSTEAFF. CDR3 DNA sequence: TGTGCCATTACCAGGGTAAGCACTGAAGCTTTCTTT.

The CDR3 DNA is TGCGCCAGCAGCCAAGATGTGGGGCTGGGAGAGACCCAGTACTTC. It encodes CASSQDVGLGETQYF. The chain links TRBV4-1 to TRBJ2-5; possible D gene TRBD1, 5 bases. The CDR3 spans 15 residues. Germline-derived CDR1 and CDR2 are MGHRA and YSYEKL. Trimming cost V 0 bases and J 4 bases, with 12 bases left between them.

As DNA, the CDR3 is TGTGCCAGCAGTTTGCGACCCGGGACAGGACCTAACTATGGCTACACCTTC. Protein: CASSLRPGTGPNYGYTF. The V call is TRBV27, the J call TRBJ1-2; 8 bases map to TRBD1. With 3 bases clipped from V and 0 bases from J, the junction kept 9 bases outside the gene matches. This CDR3 is built from 17 residues. The germline V gene encodes CDR1 MNHEY and CDR2 SMNVEV (reference sequence).

The chain employs TRBV10-3 and TRBJ2-7; perhaps TRBD1 as D (6 bases). CDR3 length equals 14 residues. The germline V gene encodes CDR1 ENHRY and CDR2 SYGVKD. Trimming left V 6 bases short and J 5 bases short, with 17 bases between. CDR3 coding DNA: TGTGCCATCAGGTCAGGGGAGAGACTTGACGAGCAGTACTTC. Translation: CAIRSGERLDEQYF.

This chain uses TRBV7-9 with TRBJ2-7; TRBD1 matches at 8 bases. Germline V gene lookup returns CDR1 SEHNR and CDR2 FQNEAQ (reference sequence). The CDR3 is 14 residues long. Trimming at V came to 0 bases and at J to 3 bases, leaving 1 base not matched to a gene. In DNA, the CDR3 is TGTGCCAGCAGCTTAGCGGGACAGGTCTACGAGCAGTACTTC. Translation gives CASSLAGQVYEQYF.

The chain combines TRBV9 with TRBJ2-1, with 9 nucleotides matching TRBD2. Germline V gene data show CDR1 as SGDLS and CDR2 as YYNGEE. This CDR3 is 15 amino acids long. V was pared by 0 bases and J by 7 bases, with 5 bases of the junction left unmatched. The CDR3 spells CASSVGGGALNEQFF. CDR3 in DNA: TGTGCCAGCAGCGTAGGCGGGGGGGCCTTGAATGAGCAGTTCTTC. The whole variable domain, remainder taken from reference TRBV9 and TRBJ2-1, is DSGVTQTPKHLITATGQRVTLRCSPRSGDLSVYWYQQSLDQGLQFLIQYYNGEERAKGNILERFSAQQFPDLHSELNLSSLELGDSALYFCASSVGGGALNEQFFGPGTRLTVL.

This clone was seen at least ten times. This rearrangement joins TRBV4-2 to TRBJ1-1; weak D call: TRBD1 (5 bases). CDR3 length: 14 residues. Germline lookup yields CDR1 LGHNA and CDR2 YNFKEQ. Deletions cut 1 base from V and 8 bases from J, with 14 bases between. This chain's CDR3 is CASSQAGGGQEAFF. The CDR3 DNA reads TGTGCCAGCAGCCAAGCCGGTGGCGGACAAGAAGCTTTCTTT.

This clone was observed a few times. The CDR3 DNA reads TGTGCCAGCAGCTTGCACCTAGCGGGGGACGAGCAGTACTTC. Amino acids: CASSLHLAGDEQYF. The chain has TRBV5-4 and TRBJ2-7; 10 bases fit TRBD2. Germline V lookup: CDR1 SGHNT, CDR2 YYREEE (reference sequence). V was pared by 1 base and J by 5 bases, with 3 bases of the junction left unmatched. This CDR3 region has 14 residues.

The chain carries TRBV7-2 and TRBJ2-7; the match to TRBD2 covers 8 bases. J lost 7 bases, V lost 1 base, and 9 bases had no gene match. The CDR3 loop spans 15 amino acids. CDR1 is SGHTA, CDR2 FQGNSA, per germline. CDR3 bases: TGTGCCAGCAGCTTAGTTGGCGGGGGGACCGGGGAGCAGTACTTC. Its translation: CASSLVGGGTGEQYF.

The CDR3 sequence: CASSIDRGSGYTF. CDR3 in DNA: TGTGCCAGCAGTATAGACAGGGGCAGTGGCTACACCTTC. The chain couples TRBV2 to TRBJ1-2, with 8 positions matching TRBD1. J lost 7 bases, V lost 5 bases, and 6 bases had no gene match. Germline V CDR1 and CDR2: SNHLY, FYNNEI. The CDR3 has 13 residues. The full variable domain, rest sourced from reference TRBV2 and TRBJ1-2, is EPEVTQTPSHQVTQMGQEVILRCVPISNHLYFYWYRQILGQKVEFLVSFYNNEISEKSEIFDDQFSVERPDGSNFTLKIRSTKLEDSAMYFCASSIDRGSGYTFGSGTRLTVV.

The chain links TRBV6-5 to TRBJ2-1, with a tentative D call TRBD1 (6 bases). Germline lookup yields CDR1 MNHEY and CDR2 SVGAGI. There are 13 residues in the CDR3. The V end was cut by 8 bases, the J end by 2 bases, with 10 bases between. The CDR3 DNA is TGTGCCAGCGGACAGACTACCTACAATGAGCAGTTCTTC. This gives the protein CASGQTTYNEQFF.

This chain uses TRBV4-1 with TRBJ1-6; D remains unclear. This CDR3 region has 14 residues. V gave up 6 bases and J gave up 7 bases, with 13 bases separating them. Germline V gene sequence: CDR1 MGHRA, CDR2 YSYEKL. CDR3 bases: TGCGCCAGCAGGACGGAAACCGGGAATTCACCCCTCCACTTT. This encodes CASRTETGNSPLHF.

This clone was found once. The chain carries TRBV19 and TRBJ1-5, with 7 bases identical to TRBD1. V dropped 7 bases and J dropped 8; count of bases not matched to a gene: 14. The V gene's germline CDR1 is LNHDA and CDR2 SQIVND (reference sequence). The CDR3 contains 15 residues. CDR3 amino acids: CASKTRTGGEEPQHF. The CDR3 DNA is TGTGCCAGTAAGACCCGGACAGGTGGGGAGGAGCCCCAGCATTTT. The whole variable domain, filled in from reference TRBV19 and TRBJ1-5, reads DGGITQSPKYLFRKEGQNVTLSCEQNLNHDAMYWYRQDPGQGLRLIYYSQIVNDFQKGDIAEGYSVSREKKESFPLTVTSAQKNPTAFYLCASKTRTGGEEPQHFGDGTRLSIL.

V gene TRBV6-5 combines with J gene TRBJ2-1; tentative D call: TRBD1 (5 bases). Trimming cost V 4 bases and J 6 bases, with 16 bases left between them. Germline CDR1 reads MNHEY; CDR2 reads SVGAGI. The CDR3 is 15 residues long. The CDR3 DNA reads as TGTGCCAGCAGTTCGGTGGGGCGGCGACTCAATGAGCAGTTCTTC. Protein sequence: CASSSVGRRLNEQFF.

This clone has ten or more counts. For the CDR3, the DNA is TGTGCCAGCAGTGACACTAGCGGGGGGGCCACAGATACGCAGTATTTT. Its translation is CASSDTSGGATDTQYF. The V call is TRBV6-4, the J call TRBJ2-3; 13 nucleotides line up with TRBD2. The CDR3 is 16 amino acids. The J segment lost 2 bases and the V segment lost 2 bases, leaving 1 base of the junction unmatched. CDR1 and CDR2 from the germline V gene are MRHNA and SNTAGT.

This rearrangement joins TRBV6-5 to TRBJ2-2, with D perhaps matching TRBD1 (5 bases). The V end lost 5 bases, the J end lost 6 bases, and 13 bases lay between the germline ends. The CDR3 extends over 14 amino acids. Germline CDR1 MNHEY, CDR2 SVGAGI. Here the CDR3 reads CASSPYKGPGELFF. The CDR3 nucleotides are TGTGCCAGCAGTCCCTATAAGGGGCCCGGGGAGCTGTTTTTT.

This clone has only a few counts. The chain uses TRBV7-9 and TRBJ1-6, with 9 nucleotides matching TRBD1. With V trimmed by 2 bases and J by 10 bases, 6 bases remained unmatched. Germline lookup yields CDR1 SEHNR and CDR2 FQNEAQ (reference sequence). CDR3 size: 15 residues. The CDR3: CASSLFGTGSSPLHF. The CDR3 DNA is TGTGCCAGCAGCTTATTCGGGACAGGGTCATCACCCCTCCACTTT.

In its sample, this clone was seen a few times. The chain uses TRBV19 and TRBJ1-4; TRBD1 might be the D (6 bases). Germline V gene lookup returns CDR1 LNHDA and CDR2 SQIVND (reference sequence). Deletions cut 5 bases from V and 5 bases from J, with 12 bases between. The CDR3 consists of 14 residues. CDR3 DNA sequence: TGTGCCAGTAGTTCGGGGCAGGGGAATGAAAAACTGTTTTTT. Translated, it gives CASSSGQGNEKLFF. Looking up the rest from reference TRBV19 and TRBJ1-4 gives the full variable domain: DGGITQSPKYLFRKEGQNVTLSCEQNLNHDAMYWYRQDPGQGLRLIYYSQIVNDFQKGDIAEGYSVSREKKESFPLTVTSAQKNPTAFYLCASSSGQGNEKLFFGSGTQLSVL.

The CDR3 here is CASSQDSRFQPQHF. The DNA of the CDR3 is TGCGCCAGCAGCCAAGATAGCCGGTTCCAGCCCCAGCATTTT. The chain carries TRBV4-1 and TRBJ1-5, with D hard to call. V gave up 0 bases and J gave up 7 bases, with 10 bases separating them. CDR1 is MGHRA, CDR2 YSYEKL, per germline. The CDR3 covers 14 residues.